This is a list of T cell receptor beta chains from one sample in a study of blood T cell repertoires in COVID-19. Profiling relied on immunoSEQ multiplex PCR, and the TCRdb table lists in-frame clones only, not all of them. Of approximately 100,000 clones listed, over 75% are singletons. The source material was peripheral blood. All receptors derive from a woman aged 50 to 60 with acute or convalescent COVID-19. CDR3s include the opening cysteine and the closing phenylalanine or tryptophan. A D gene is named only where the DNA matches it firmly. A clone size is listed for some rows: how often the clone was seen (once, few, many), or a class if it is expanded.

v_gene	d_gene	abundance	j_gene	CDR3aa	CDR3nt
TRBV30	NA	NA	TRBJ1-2	CAWSEGVGYGYTF	TGTGCCTGGAGTGAAGGGGTTGGCTATGGCTACACCTTC
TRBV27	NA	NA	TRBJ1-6	CASSPSADRPNSPLHF	TGTGCCAGCAGTCCATCGGCCGACAGGCCCAATTCACCCCTCCACTTT
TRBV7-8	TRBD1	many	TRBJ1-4	CASSLPTGQREKLFF	TGTGCCAGCAGCCTGCCGACAGGGCAACGTGAAAAACTGTTTTTT
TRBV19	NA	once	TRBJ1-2	CASSITTGRADGYTF	TGTGCCAGTAGCATCACTACAGGGAGGGCTGACGGCTACACCTTC
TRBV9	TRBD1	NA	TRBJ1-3	CASSVVGGTGNTIYF	TGTGCCAGCAGCGTAGTAGGGGGCACTGGAAACACCATATATTTT
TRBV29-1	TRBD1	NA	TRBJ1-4	CSAEEGAGEKLFF	TGCAGCGCCGAAGAGGGGGCGGGTGAAAAACTGTTTTTT
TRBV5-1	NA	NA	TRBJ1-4	CASSLGRGDEKLFF	TGCGCCAGCAGCTTGGGGCGGGGGGATGAAAAACTGTTTTTT
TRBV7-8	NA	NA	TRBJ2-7	CASSPGPVGGQYF	TGTGCCAGCAGCCCTGGACCCGTCGGGGGGCAGTACTTC
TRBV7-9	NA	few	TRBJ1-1	CASSFFGEAFF	TGTGCCAGCAGCTTTTTCGGTGAAGCTTTCTTT
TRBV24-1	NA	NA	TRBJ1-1	CATSRTYRTPPINTEAFF	TGTGCCACCAGTCGGACATATCGGACCCCGCCTATTAACACTGAAGCTTTCTTT